Reported below is one TCR beta chain. What it binds is unknown. This entry belongs to a study of T cell responses to AZD1222 COVID-19 vaccine. Looked up from germline, CDR1 is MDHEN and CDR2 is SYDVKM. This CDR3 is built from 12 residues. Trimming removed 7 bases at V and 2 bases at J, with 6 bases between. Using immunoSEQ multiplex PCR, the repertoire was profiled, and TCRdb retains in-frame clones only, with some absent. The sample holds some 150,000 clones; more than 75% are singletons and the top ten take 3% to 4%. Overall study results and limits: Unmutated variant regions are reportedly the target of nearly half of TCRs that are spike-specific. Vaccination with two AZD1222 doses was followed by a rise in Spike-specific TCR breadth and depth.

The material sequenced was peripheral blood, taken 28 days after the second AZD1222 dose. The receptor was derived from an adult who received the AZD1222 COVID-19 vaccine. The chain carries TRBV28 and TRBJ1-5, with unresolved D. The CDR3 DNA is TGTGCCAGCATATCGGGCAATCAGCCCCAGCATTTT. It yields the protein CASISGNQPQHF.